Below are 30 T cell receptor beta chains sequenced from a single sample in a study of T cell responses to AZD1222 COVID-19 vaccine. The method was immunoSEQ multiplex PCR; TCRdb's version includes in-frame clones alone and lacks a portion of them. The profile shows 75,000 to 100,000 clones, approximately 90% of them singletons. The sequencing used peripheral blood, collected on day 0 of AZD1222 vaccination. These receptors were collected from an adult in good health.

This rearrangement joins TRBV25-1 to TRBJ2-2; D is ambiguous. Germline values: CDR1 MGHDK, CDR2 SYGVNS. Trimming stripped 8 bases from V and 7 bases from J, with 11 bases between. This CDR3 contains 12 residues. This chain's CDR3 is CASHTLNGELFF. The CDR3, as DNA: TGTGCCAGCCACACCTTGAACGGGGAGCTGTTTTTT.

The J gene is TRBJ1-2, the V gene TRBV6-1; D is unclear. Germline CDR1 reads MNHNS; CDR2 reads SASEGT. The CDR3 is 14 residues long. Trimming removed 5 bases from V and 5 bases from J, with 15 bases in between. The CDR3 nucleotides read TGTGCCAGCAGTAGACCACGTGGGCATTATGGCTACACCTTC. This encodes CASSRPRGHYGYTF.

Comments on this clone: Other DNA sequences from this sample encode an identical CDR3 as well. The CDR3 region is CASSSGHYNEQFF. The CDR3 DNA is TGTGCCAGCAGCTCCGGACATTACAATGAGCAGTTCTTC. V gene TRBV7-2 combines with J gene TRBJ2-1, with D tentatively TRBD1 (5 bases). The CDR3 length is 13 residues. Germline V CDR1 and CDR2: SGHTA, FQGNSA. V was clipped by 4 bases and J by 4 bases, with 8 bases between them.

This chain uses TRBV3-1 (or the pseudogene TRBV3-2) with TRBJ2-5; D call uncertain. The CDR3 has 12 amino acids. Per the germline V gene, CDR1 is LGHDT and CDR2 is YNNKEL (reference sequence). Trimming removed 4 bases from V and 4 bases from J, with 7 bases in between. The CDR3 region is CASSRAGETQYF. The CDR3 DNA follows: TGTGCCAGCAGCCGGGCCGGAGAGACCCAGTACTTC.

The CDR3, as DNA: TGTGCCAGCAGCTGGGACAGGAATCAGCCCCAGCATTTT. Its protein is CASSWDRNQPQHF. The chain employs TRBV7-2 and TRBJ1-5; 8 bases agree with TRBD1. V gave up 4 bases and J gave up 4 bases; unmatched junction bases: 0. The CDR3 is made up of 13 amino acids. Germline V gene lookup returns CDR1 SGHTA and CDR2 FQGNSA.

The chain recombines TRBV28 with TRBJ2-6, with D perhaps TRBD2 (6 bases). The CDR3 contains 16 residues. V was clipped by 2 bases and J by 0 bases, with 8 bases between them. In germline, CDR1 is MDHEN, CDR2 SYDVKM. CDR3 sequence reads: CASSLGGYSGANVLTF. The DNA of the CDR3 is TGTGCCAGCAGTTTAGGAGGGTACTCTGGGGCCAACGTCCTGACTTTC.

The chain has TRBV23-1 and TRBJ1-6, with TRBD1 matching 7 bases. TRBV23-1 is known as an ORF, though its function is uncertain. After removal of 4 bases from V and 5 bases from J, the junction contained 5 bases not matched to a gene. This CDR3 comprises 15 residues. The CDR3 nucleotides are TGCGCCAGCAGTCCCGGGACAGTAAATAATTCACCCCTCCACTTT. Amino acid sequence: CASSPGTVNNSPLHF.

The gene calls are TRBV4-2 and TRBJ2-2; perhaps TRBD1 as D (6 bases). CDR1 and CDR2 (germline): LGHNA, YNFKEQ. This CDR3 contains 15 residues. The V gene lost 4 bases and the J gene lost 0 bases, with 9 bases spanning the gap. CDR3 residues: CASSPGTSNTGELFF. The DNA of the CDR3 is TGTGCCAGCAGCCCAGGGACATCGAACACCGGGGAGCTGTTTTTT.

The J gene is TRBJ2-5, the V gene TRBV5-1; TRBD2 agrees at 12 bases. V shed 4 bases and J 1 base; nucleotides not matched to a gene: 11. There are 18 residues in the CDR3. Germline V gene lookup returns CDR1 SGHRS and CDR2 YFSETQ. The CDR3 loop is CASSGDNRTSGAQETQYF. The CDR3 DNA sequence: TGCGCCAGCAGCGGGGATAACAGGACTAGCGGGGCCCAAGAGACCCAGTACTTC.

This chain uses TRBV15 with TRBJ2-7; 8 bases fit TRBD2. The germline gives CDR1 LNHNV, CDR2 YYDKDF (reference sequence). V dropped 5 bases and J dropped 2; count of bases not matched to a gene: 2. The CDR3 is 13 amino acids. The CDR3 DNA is TGTGCCACCAGCGTGGGACTAGCCTACGAGCAGTACTTC. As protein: CATSVGLAYEQYF. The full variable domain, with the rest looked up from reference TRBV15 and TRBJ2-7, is DAMVIQNPRYQVTQFGKPVTLSCSQTLNHNVMYWYQQKSSQAPKLLFHYYDKDFNNEADTPDNFQSRRPNTSFCFLDIRSPGLGDTAMYLCATSVGLAYEQYFGPGTRLTVT.

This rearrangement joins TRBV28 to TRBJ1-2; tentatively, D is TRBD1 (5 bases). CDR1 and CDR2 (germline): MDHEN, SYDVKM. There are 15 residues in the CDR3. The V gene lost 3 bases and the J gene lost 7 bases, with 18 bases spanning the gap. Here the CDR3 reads CASSLTRRGETGYTF. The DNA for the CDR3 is TGTGCCAGCAGTTTGACCCGACGAGGGGAGACTGGCTACACCTTC.

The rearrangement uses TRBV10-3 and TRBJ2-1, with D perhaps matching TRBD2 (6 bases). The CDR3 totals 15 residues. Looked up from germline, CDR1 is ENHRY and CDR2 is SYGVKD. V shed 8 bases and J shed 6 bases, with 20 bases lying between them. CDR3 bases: TGTGCCATCGGAGGCGCCTTGAAGGAGGGCAATGAGCAGTTCTTC. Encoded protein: CAIGGALKEGNEQFF.

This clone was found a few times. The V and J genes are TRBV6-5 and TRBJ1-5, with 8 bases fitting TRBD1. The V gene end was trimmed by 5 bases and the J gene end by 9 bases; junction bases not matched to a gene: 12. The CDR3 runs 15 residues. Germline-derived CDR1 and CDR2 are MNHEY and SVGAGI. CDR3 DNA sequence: TGTGCCAGCAGTCTGACAGGGGTCCTGTCTTCGCCCCAGCATTTT. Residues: CASSLTGVLSSPQHF.

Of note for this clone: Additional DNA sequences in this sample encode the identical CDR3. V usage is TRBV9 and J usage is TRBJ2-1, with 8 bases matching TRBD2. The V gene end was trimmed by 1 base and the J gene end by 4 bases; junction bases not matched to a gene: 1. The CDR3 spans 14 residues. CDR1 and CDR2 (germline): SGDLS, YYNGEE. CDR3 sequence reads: CASSVSGSYNEQFF. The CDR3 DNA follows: TGTGCCAGCAGCGTAAGCGGGAGTTACAATGAGCAGTTCTTC. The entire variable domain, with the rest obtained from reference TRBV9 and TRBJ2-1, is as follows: DSGVTQTPKHLITATGQRVTLRCSPRSGDLSVYWYQQSLDQGLQFLIQYYNGEERAKGNILERFSAQQFPDLHSELNLSSLELGDSALYFCASSVSGSYNEQFFGPGTRLTVL.

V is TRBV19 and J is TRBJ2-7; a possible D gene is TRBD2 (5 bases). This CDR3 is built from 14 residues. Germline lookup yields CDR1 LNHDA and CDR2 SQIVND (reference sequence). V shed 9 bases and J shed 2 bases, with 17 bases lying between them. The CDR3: CASRPIPGTYEQYF. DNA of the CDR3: TGTGCCAGCCGCCCAATCCCGGGGACCTACGAGCAGTACTTC.

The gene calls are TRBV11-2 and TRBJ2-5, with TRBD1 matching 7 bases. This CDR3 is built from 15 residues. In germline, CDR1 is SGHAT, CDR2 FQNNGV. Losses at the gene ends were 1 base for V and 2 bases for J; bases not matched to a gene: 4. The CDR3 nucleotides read TGTGCCAGCAGCTTAGCAGGGGGACGGCAAGAGACCCAGTACTTC. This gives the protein CASSLAGGRQETQYF.

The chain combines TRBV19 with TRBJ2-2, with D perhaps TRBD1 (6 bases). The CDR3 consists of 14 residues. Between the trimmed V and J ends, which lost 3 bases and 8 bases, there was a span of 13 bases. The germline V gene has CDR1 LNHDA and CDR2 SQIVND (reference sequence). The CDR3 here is CASSIVQGRGELFF. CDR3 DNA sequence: TGTGCCAGTAGTATTGTACAGGGAAGGGGGGAGCTGTTTTTT.

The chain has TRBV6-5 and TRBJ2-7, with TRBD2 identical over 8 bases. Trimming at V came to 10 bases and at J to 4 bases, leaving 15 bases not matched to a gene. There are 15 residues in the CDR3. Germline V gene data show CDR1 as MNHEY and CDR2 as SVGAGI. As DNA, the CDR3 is TGTGCCACCAAGGTGGGCGCGGGAGGTCAGTACGAGCAGTACTTC. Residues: CATKVGAGGQYEQYF.

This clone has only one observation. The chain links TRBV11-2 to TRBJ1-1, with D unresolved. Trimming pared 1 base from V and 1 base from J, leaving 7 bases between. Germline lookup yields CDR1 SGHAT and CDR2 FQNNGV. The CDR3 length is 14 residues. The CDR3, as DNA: TGTGCCAGCAGCTTAGTCCAGGAGAACACTGAAGCTTTCTTT. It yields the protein CASSLVQENTEAFF.

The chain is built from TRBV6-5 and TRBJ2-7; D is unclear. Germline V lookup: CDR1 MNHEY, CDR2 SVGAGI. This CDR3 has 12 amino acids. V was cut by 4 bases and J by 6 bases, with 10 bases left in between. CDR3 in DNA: TGTGCCAGCAGTTTGGGTGTCTCCGAGCAGTACTTC. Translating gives CASSLGVSEQYF.

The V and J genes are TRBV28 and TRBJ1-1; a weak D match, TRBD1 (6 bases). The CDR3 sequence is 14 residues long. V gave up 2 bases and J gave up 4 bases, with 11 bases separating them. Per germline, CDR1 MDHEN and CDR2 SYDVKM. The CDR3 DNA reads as TGTGCCAGCAGTTTACCACAGGGAGGCACTGAAGCTTTCTTT. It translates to CASSLPQGGTEAFF.

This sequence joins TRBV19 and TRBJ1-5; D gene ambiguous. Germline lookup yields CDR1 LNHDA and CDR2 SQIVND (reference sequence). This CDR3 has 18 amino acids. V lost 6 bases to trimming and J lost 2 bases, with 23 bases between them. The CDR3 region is CASRGTLARNGGNQPQHF. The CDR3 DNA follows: TGTGCCAGTAGGGGAACACTGGCTAGAAATGGTGGCAATCAGCCCCAGCATTTT.

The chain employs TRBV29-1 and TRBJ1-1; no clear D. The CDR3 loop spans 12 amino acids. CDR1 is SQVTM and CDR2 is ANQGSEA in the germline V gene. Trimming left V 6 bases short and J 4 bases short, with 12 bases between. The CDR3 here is CSVSSGVTEAFF. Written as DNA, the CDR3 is TGCAGCGTCAGCAGCGGGGTCACTGAAGCTTTCTTT.

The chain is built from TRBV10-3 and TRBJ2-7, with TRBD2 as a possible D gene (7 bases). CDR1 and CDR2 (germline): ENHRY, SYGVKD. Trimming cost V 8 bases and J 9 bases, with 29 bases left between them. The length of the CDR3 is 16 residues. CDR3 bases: TGTGCCATCGGGGGGGCAGGATACCGTTCTGACGGCGGGCAGTACTTC. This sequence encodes CAIGGAGYRSDGGQYF.

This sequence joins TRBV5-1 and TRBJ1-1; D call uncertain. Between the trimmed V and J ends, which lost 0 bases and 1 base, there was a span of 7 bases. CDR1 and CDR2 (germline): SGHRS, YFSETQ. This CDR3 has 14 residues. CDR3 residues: CASSLDPANTEAFF. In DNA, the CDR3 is TGCGCCAGCAGCTTGGACCCCGCGAACACTGAAGCTTTCTTT.

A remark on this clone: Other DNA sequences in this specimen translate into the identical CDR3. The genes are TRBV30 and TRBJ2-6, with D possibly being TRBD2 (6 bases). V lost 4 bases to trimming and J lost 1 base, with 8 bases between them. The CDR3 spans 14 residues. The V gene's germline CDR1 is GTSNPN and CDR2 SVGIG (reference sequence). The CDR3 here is CAWTSGSGANVLTF. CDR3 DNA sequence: TGTGCCTGGACCAGCGGGTCTGGGGCCAACGTCCTGACTTTC.

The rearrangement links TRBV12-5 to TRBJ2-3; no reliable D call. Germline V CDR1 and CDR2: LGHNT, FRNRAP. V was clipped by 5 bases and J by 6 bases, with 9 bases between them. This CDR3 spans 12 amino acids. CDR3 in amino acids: CASGRTWDTQYF. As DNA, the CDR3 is TGTGCTAGTGGTAGAACGTGGGATACGCAGTATTTT.

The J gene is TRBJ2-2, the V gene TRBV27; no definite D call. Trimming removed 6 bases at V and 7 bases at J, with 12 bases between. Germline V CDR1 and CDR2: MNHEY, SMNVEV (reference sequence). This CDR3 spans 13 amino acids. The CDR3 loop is CASSPIRVGELFF. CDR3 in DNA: TGTGCCAGCAGCCCCATTAGGGTCGGGGAGCTGTTTTTT.

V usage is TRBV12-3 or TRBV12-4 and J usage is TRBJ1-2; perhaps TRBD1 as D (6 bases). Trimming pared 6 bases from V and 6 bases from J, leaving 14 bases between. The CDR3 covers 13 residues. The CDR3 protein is CASREQGFDGYTF. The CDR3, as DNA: TGTGCCAGCAGGGAACAGGGTTTTGATGGCTACACCTTC.

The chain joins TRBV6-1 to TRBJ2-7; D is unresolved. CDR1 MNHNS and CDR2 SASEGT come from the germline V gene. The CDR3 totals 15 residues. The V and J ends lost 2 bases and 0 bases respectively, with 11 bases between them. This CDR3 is CASSEPGLSSYEQYF. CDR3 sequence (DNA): TGTGCCAGCAGTGAACCCGGATTAAGCTCCTACGAGCAGTACTTC.